Sequencing of this T cell receptor beta chain was carried out in a study of blood T cells in healthy people across ages. Looking at the study overall: For every two T cells, template switching captured about one barcoded beta molecule.

The authors ran a second PCR of about 6 to 11 cycles using a sample-barcoded 5' primer and a J-beta primer mix. Every cDNA molecule bore a tag from a template-switch adaptor containing 12 random nucleotides. TCRdb recomputed calls from the 5' RACE reads with MiXCR, one row per CDR3 protein. Seen here are 730,000 or so distinct CDR3 sequences, 40% to 45% observed once, and the top ten hold 20% to 25%. The CDR3 length is 15 residues. Germline V gene sequence: CDR1 DFQATT, CDR2 SNEGSKA (reference sequence). Individuals who donated were healthy Caucasians from Russia aged about 6 to 100. Worth noting for this clonotype: An end of the junction does not agree with germline; a read error may underlie this.

The chain links TRBV20-1 to TRBJ2-7; 7 positions match TRBD2. Sequenced input: blood. This sequence was found in a woman aged 60 to 75 in good health. The CDR3 region is CSTRVPAGIFYEQYF. Here the CDR3 DNA reads TGCAGTACTAGAGTCCCAGCGGGGATATTTTACGAGCAGTACTTC.